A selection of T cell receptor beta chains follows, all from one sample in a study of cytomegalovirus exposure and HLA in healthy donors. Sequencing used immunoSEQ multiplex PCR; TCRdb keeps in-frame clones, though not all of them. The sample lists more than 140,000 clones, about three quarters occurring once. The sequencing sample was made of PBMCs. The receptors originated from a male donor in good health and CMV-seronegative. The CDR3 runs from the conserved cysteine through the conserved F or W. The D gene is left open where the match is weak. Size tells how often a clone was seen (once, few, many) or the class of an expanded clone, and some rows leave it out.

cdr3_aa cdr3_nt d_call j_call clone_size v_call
CASSPRGKVVFSNEQFF TGTGCCAGCAGCCCGAGGGGGAAGGTAGTTTTTAGCAATGAGCAGTTCTTC . TRBJ2-1 once TRBV5-6
CASSNCKFLGQYNQPQHF TGTGCCAGCAGCAATTGTAAATTTTTGGGACAGTACAATCAGCCCCAGCATTTT . TRBJ1-5 few TRBV21-1
CASSVDQRGDTQYF TGTGCCAGCAGCGTAGACCAGCGGGGAGATACGCAGTATTTT TRBD2 TRBJ2-3 few TRBV9
CASSKGRGSTDTQYF TGTGCCAGCAGTAAAGGGCGGGGGAGCACAGATACGCAGTATTTT TRBD2 TRBJ2-3 . TRBV6-5
CASSQGTGSGNTIYF TGTGCCAGCAGCCAAGGGACAGGGTCTGGAAACACCATATATTTT TRBD1 TRBJ1-3 . TRBV14
CATSRTGDGYTF TGTGCCACCAGCAGGACAGGGGATGGCTACACCTTC TRBD1 TRBJ1-2 . TRBV15
CASSYRDRGPYEQYF TGTGCCAGCAGTTACAGGGACAGGGGTCCCTACGAGCAGTACTTC TRBD1 TRBJ2-7 . TRBV6-5
CASSLDGGQGPNTEAFF TGTGCCAGCAGCTTAGACGGGGGACAGGGTCCGAACACTGAAGCTTTCTTT TRBD1 TRBJ1-1 . TRBV11-3
CASSADRTKNTEAFF TGTGCCAGCAGCGCGGACAGGACTAAGAACACTGAAGCTTTCTTT TRBD1 TRBJ1-1 . TRBV7-8
CAWHRDTEAFF TGTGCCTGGCACCGGGACACTGAAGCTTTCTTT . TRBJ1-1 . TRBV30
CASSLVGQGDTGELFF TGCGCCAGCAGCTTGGTAGGACAGGGGGACACCGGGGAGCTGTTTTTT TRBD1 TRBJ2-2 . TRBV5-1
CASSGGQDNYGYTF TGTGCCAGCAGCGGAGGACAAGACAACTATGGCTACACCTTC . TRBJ1-2 . TRBV9
CASQQKNYGYTF TGTGCCAGTCAACAGAAGAACTATGGCTACACCTTC . TRBJ1-2 . TRBV19
CASSYTGTGFYEQYF TGTGCCAGCAGTTACACCGGGACAGGGTTCTACGAGCAGTACTTC TRBD1 TRBJ2-7 . TRBV6-5
CASSSASGTVNYGYTF TGTGCCAGCAGTTCAGCCTCCGGGACAGTAAACTATGGCTACACCTTC TRBD1 TRBJ1-2 . TRBV13
CSVRGQGKTEAFF TGCAGCGTCCGCGGACAGGGGAAGACTGAAGCTTTCTTT TRBD1 TRBJ1-1 . TRBV29-1
CASSLASGVYNEQFF TGTGCCAGCAGCTTAGCTAGCGGGGTTTACAATGAGCAGTTCTTC TRBD2 TRBJ2-1 once TRBV11-3
CASSLSQPGSGNTIYF TGTGCCAGCAGCTTGAGTCAGCCCGGGTCTGGAAACACCATATATTTT . TRBJ1-3 . TRBV7-9
CASRRDTQHSYEQYF TGTGCCAGCAGGAGGGACACCCAGCACTCCTACGAGCAGTACTTC . TRBJ2-7 . TRBV27
CASRGQGDGANVLTF TGTGCCAGCAGAGGACAGGGGGATGGGGCCAACGTCCTGACTTTC TRBD1 TRBJ2-6 . TRBV6-5
CSSSLDPPRDTGELFF TGTTCCAGCAGCTTAGACCCCCCCAGGGACACCGGGGAGCTGTTTTTT . TRBJ2-2 . TRBV7-9
CASSLGTSTEAFF TGTGCCAGCAGCTTAGGGACAAGCACTGAAGCTTTCTTT . TRBJ1-1 . TRBV11-3
CASSSLAGGLSTDTQYF TGTGCCAGCAGCTCCTTAGCGGGGGGCCTCTCCACAGATACGCAGTATTTT TRBD2 TRBJ2-3 . TRBV5-6
CASSLADRGRGEKLFF TGTGCCAGCAGCTTGGCTGACAGGGGGCGGGGTGAAAAACTGTTTTTT TRBD1 TRBJ1-4 . TRBV5-8
CASSFQGVEQYF TGTGCCAGCAGCTTCCAGGGCGTCGAGCAGTACTTC . TRBJ2-7 . TRBV7-9
CASSFTGDRGNYGYTF TGTGCCAGCAGCTTCACAGGGGACAGGGGTAACTATGGCTACACCTTC TRBD1 TRBJ1-2 . TRBV11-2
CASSISRDGYGYTF TGTGCCAGTAGTATTAGCAGGGATGGATACGGCTACACCTTC . TRBJ1-2 . TRBV19
CAWSPGLAGSTDTQYF TGTGCCTGGAGTCCCGGACTAGCGGGGAGCACAGATACGCAGTATTTT TRBD2 TRBJ2-3 . TRBV30
CASSFRQGLGEQYF TGTGCCAGCAGCTTCCGGCAGGGGCTGGGTGAGCAGTACTTC . TRBJ2-7 . TRBV5-6
CASSFRLSRTSGNEQFF TGTGCCAGCAGCTTTAGGTTATCTAGGACTAGCGGGAATGAGCAGTTCTTC TRBD2 TRBJ2-1 . TRBV7-6
CAISEGDRGIGEAQYF TGTGCCATCAGTGAAGGGGACAGGGGGATAGGGGAGGCCCAGTACTTC TRBD1 TRBJ2-5 . TRBV10-3
CASSLGDYNSPLHF TGCGCCAGCAGCTTAGGAGACTATAATTCACCCCTCCACTTT . TRBJ1-6 . TRBV5-1
CASSSNQGFRNEQYF TGTGCCAGCAGCTCCAACCAGGGATTTCGCAACGAGCAGTACTTC . TRBJ2-7 . TRBV5-4
CASSNSGSATYEQYF TGCGCCAGCAGCAACAGCGGGAGCGCGACCTACGAGCAGTACTTC TRBD2 TRBJ2-7 . TRBV5-1
CASSLSLPLANYGYTF TGTGCCAGCAGTTTATCTTTGCCCTTAGCTAACTATGGCTACACCTTC . TRBJ1-2 . TRBV27
CASSLEGASGQFF TGTGCCAGCAGCTTAGAGGGAGCATCAGGGCAGTTCTTC . TRBJ2-1 once TRBV7-8
CASTLEVGEFF TGTGCCAGCACCCTCGAGGTAGGAGAGTTCTTC . TRBJ2-1 . TRBV7-2
CASSVTGESNQPQHF TGCGCCAGCAGCGTGACAGGTGAGAGCAATCAGCCCCAGCATTTT . TRBJ1-5 . TRBV5-1
CAAPTGGGQPQHF TGTGCCGCGCCGACAGGGGGCGGACAGCCCCAGCATTTT TRBD1 TRBJ1-5 . TRBV10-3
CASSLVISGSDFEQFF TGTGCCAGCAGCTTGGTGATTAGCGGGAGCGATTTTGAGCAGTTCTTC TRBD2 TRBJ2-1 . TRBV5-6
CSSSLGAGRTDTQYF TGTTCCAGCAGCTTAGGGGCGGGACGTACAGATACGCAGTATTTT . TRBJ2-3 . TRBV7-9
CASSEQAGGADTQYF TGTGCCAGCAGTGAACAAGCAGGGGGCGCAGATACGCAGTATTTT TRBD1 TRBJ2-3 medium-sized TRBV6-1
CASSQDRGLGTEAFF TGTGCCAGCTCACAAGACAGGGGGCTGGGCACTGAAGCTTTCTTT TRBD1 TRBJ1-1 once TRBV18